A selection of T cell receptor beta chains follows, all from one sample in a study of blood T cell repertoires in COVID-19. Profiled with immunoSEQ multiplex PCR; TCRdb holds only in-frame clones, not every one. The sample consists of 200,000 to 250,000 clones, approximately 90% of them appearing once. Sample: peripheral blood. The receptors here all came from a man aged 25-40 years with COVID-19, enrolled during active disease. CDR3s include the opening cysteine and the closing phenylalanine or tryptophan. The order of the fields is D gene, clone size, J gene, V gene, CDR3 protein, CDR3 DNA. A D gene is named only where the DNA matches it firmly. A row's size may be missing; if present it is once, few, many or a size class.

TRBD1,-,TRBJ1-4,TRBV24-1,CATSDGTGGEKLFF,TGTGCCACCAGTGATGGGACAGGGGGCGAAAAACTGTTTTTT
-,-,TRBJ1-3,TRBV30,CAWSAGSGNTIYF,TGTGCCTGGAGTGCCGGCTCTGGAAACACCATATATTTT
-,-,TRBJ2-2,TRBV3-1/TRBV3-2,CASSQRDFNTGELFF,TGTGCCAGCAGCCAACGCGACTTCAACACCGGGGAGCTGTTTTTT
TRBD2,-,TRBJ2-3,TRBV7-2,CASSLVSSGGPDTQYF,TGTGCCAGCAGCTTAGTTAGTTCGGGGGGGCCAGATACGCAGTATTTT
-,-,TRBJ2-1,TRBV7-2,CASSLASGGSYNEQFF,TGTGCCAGCAGCTTAGCTAGCGGCGGCTCCTACAATGAGCAGTTCTTC
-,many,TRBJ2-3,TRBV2,CASSEGAVAPGTQYF,TGTGCCAGCAGTGAGGGGGCTGTCGCTCCGGGGACGCAGTATTTT
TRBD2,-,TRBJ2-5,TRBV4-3,CASSQERTSGGAETQYF,TGCGCCAGCAGCCAAGAGAGGACTAGCGGGGGGGCGGAGACCCAGTACTTC
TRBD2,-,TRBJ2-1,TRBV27,CASSSREAGHYNEQFF,TGTGCCAGCAGTTCCCGGGAGGCAGGACACTACAATGAGCAGTTCTTC
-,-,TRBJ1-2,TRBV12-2,CASRPQAGSSNYGYTF,TGTGCAAGTCGCCCCCAGGCCGGCAGCTCTAACTATGGCTACACCTTC
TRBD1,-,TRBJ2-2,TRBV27,CASSLQSQGAGELFF,TGTGCCAGCAGTTTACAATCCCAGGGGGCCGGGGAGCTGTTTTTT
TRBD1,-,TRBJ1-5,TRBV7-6,CASSSTGGVGNQPQHF,TGTGCCAGCAGCTCAACAGGGGGCGTCGGCAATCAGCCCCAGCATTTT
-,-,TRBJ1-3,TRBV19,CASSYGEVSGNTIYF,TGTGCCAGTAGTTACGGAGAAGTCTCTGGAAACACCATATATTTT
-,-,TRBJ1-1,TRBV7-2,CASSRNVGGDTEAFF,TGTGCCAGCAGTCGGAATGTGGGGGGGGACACTGAAGCTTTCTTT
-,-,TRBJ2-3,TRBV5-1,CASSPGRPSTDTQYF,TGCGCCAGCAGCCCAGGCAGGCCTAGCACAGATACGCAGTATTTT
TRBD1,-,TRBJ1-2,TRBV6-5,CASRSGTGGDYGYTF,TGTGCCAGCAGATCCGGGACAGGGGGTGACTATGGCTACACCTTC
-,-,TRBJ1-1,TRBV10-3,CAISETGQMNTEAFF,TGTGCCATCAGTGAAACAGGGCAGATGAACACTGAAGCTTTCTTT
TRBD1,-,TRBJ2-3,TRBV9,CASSGRGDSLSTDTQYF,TGTGCCAGCAGCGGTAGAGGGGACAGCCTCAGCACAGATACGCAGTATTTT
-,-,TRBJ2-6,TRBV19,CASKTTHTGSGANVLTF,TGTGCCAGTAAGACTACACATACAGGGTCTGGGGCCAACGTCCTGACTTTC
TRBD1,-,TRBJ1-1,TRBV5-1,CASSTRGLGTEAFF,TGCGCCAGCAGCACCAGGGGGCTTGGCACTGAAGCTTTCTTT
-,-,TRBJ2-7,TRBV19,CASSSAGGDGSYEQYF,TGTGCCAGTAGCTCGGCCGGAGGGGATGGATCCTACGAGCAGTACTTC
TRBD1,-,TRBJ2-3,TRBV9,CASSAWTGGRSDTQYF,TGTGCCAGCAGCGCCTGGACAGGGGGCAGGTCAGATACGCAGTATTTT
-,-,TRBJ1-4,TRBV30,CAWNVGQATNEKLFF,TGTGCCTGGAATGTTGGGCAGGCAACTAATGAAAAACTGTTTTTT
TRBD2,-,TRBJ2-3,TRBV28,CASTPGTSGRTGVRTQYF,TGTGCCAGCACCCCAGGGACTAGCGGGAGAACCGGGGTGCGTACGCAGTATTTT
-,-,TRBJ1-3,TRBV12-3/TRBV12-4,CASTSSNTIYF,TGTGCCAGCACCTCGAGTAACACCATATATTTT
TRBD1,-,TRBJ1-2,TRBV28,CASSAHTAADRADGYTF,TGTGCCAGCAGTGCACACACGGCCGCTGACAGGGCCGATGGCTACACCTTC
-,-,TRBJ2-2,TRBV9,CASSVGGGTGELFF,TGTGCCAGCAGCGTAGGGGGAGGCACCGGGGAGCTGTTTTTT
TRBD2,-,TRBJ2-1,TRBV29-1,CSVEFVSGINEQFF,TGCAGCGTTGAATTCGTTAGCGGGATAAATGAGCAGTTCTTC
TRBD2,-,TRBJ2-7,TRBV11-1,CASSPDWTSGGEQYF,TGTGCCAGCAGCCCAGACTGGACTAGCGGGGGGGAGCAGTACTTC
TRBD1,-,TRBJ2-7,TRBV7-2,CASGTGLFGQYF,TGTGCCAGCGGGACAGGCCTGTTCGGGCAGTACTTC
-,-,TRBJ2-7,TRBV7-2,CASSSVTGSYEQYF,TGTGCCAGCAGCTCCGTGACAGGCTCCTACGAGCAGTACTTC
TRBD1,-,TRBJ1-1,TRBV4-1,CASSHGTGSRTEAFF,TGCGCCAGCAGCCATGGGACAGGGTCCCGCACTGAAGCTTTCTTT
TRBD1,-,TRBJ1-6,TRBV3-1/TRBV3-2,CASSTRQGENYNSPLHF,TGTGCCAGCAGTACCAGACAGGGTGAGAATTATAATTCACCCCTCCACTTT
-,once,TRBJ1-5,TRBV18,CASSPSPLIGGDQPQHF,TGTGCCAGCTCACCATCTCCACTTATTGGGGGGGATCAGCCCCAGCATTTT
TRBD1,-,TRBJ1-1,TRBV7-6,CASSPGQGNTEAFF,TGTGCCAGCAGCCCGGGACAGGGGAACACTGAAGCTTTCTTT
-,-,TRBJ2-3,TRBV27,CASSPRHVDTQYF,TGTGCCAGCAGTCCGAGACATGTCGATACGCAGTATTTT
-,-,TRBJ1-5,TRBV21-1,CASSKQQGSHCQPQHF,TGTGCCAGCAGCAAACAACAGGGGAGTCATTGTCAGCCCCAGCATTTT
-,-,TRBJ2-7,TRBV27,CASSLIGKDTYEQYF,TGTGCCAGCAGTTTAATAGGTAAAGACACCTACGAGCAGTACTTC
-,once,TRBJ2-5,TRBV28,CASIKLSPGGSETQYF,TGTGCCAGCATCAAACTTTCCCCGGGGGGCAGTGAGACCCAGTACTTC
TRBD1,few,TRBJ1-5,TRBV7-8,CASSPGTGEFQPQHF,TGTGCCAGCAGTCCCGGGACAGGGGAGTTTCAGCCCCAGCATTTT
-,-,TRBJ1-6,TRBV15,CATSRGGVNSPLHF,TGTGCCACCAGCAGAGGGGGCGTGAATTCACCCCTCCACTTT
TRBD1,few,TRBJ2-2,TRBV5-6,CASSLTPGQGVTGELFF,TGTGCCAGCAGCTTGACTCCGGGACAGGGGGTCACCGGGGAGCTGTTTTTT
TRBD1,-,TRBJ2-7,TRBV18,CASSRTGNSYEQYF,TGTGCCAGCTCCCGGACAGGGAATTCCTACGAGCAGTACTTC
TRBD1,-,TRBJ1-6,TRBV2,CASRVQGVVSPLHF,TGTGCCAGCAGGGTACAGGGGGTGGTTTCACCCCTCCACTTT
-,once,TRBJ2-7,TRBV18,CASSQMTDTYEQYF,TGTGCCAGCTCACAGATGACAGACACCTACGAGCAGTACTTC
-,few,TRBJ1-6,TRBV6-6,CASSTTGSNSPLHF,TGTGCCAGCAGTACCACAGGGTCTAATTCACCCCTCCACTTT
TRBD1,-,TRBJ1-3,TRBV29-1,CSVGDRATSGNTIYF,TGCAGCGTGGGAGACAGGGCTACCTCTGGAAACACCATATATTTT
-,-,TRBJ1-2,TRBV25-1,CASSGTGRDGYTF,TGTGCCAGCAGTGGTACAGGGAGGGATGGCTACACCTTC
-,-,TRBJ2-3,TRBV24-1,CATSDPLSGTDTQYF,TGTGCCACCAGTGATCCCCTCTCGGGGACAGATACGCAGTATTTT
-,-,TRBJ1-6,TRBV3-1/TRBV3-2,CATRESSYNSPLHF,TGTGCCACCCGGGAGAGCTCCTATAATTCACCCCTCCACTTT
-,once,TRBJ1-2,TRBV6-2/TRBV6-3,CASSWSAGYTF,TGTGCCAGCAGTTGGAGTGCGGGCTACACCTTC
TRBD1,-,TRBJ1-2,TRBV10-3,CAYRQGEYGYTF,TGTGCCTACAGACAGGGAGAGTATGGCTACACCTTC
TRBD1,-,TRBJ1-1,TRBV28,CASSLPGQVMNTEAFF,TGTGCCAGCAGCTTACCGGGACAGGTGATGAACACTGAAGCTTTCTTT
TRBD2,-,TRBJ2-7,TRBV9,CASSVGGLAGDEQYF,TGTGCCAGCAGCGTAGGGGGACTAGCGGGAGACGAGCAGTACTTC
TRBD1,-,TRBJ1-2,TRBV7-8,CASSPRGRRANYGYTF,TGTGCCAGCAGCCCGAGGGGGCGGAGAGCTAACTATGGCTACACCTTC